This T cell receptor (beta chain) was captured in a study of CD8+ T cells in alopecia areata. The wider study: The graft donors were approximately 6-13-month-old C3H/HeJ mice with spontaneous alopecia, and their skin went to roughly 6-11-week-old female C3H/HeJ mice.

With respect to this clone: Antigen: not known. Genes and germline are mouse. With the read ending 4 residues before the CDR3 end, the germline J gene is used to fill in that end.

Germline lookup yields CDR1 NSQYPW and CDR2 LRSPGD (reference sequence). V lost 5 bases to trimming and J lost 3 bases; unmatched junction nucleotides: 6. The CDR3 extends over 14 amino acids. It was cDNA, reverse transcribed from extracted RNA, that served as the sequencing template. TCRdb's copy holds only in-frame clones and misses some; the assay was immunoSEQ multiplex PCR. The data list roughly 120,000 clones, none observed once; 15% to 20% falls to the top ten. Study observations and caveats: Scalp sequencing also captures normal skin's resident alphabeta T cells.

The chain employs TRBV1 and TRBJ2-7; TRBD2 matches 8 bases. Sample: lesional skin. This TCR was sampled from a C3H/HeJ mouse with alopecia areata. The strain's MHC type: H2-k. CDR3 amino acids: CTCSPRLGGYEQYF. CDR3 bases read: TGCACCTGCAGTCCTCGGCTGGGGGGCTAT.